This T cell receptor (beta chain) is from a study of identifying expanded T cells in peripheral blood. About this clone: Its antigen is still unknown.

The study, taken as a whole, reports: Over two and four weeks, about 16 and 19 clones changed, versus around 1.2 between replicates. Across healthy donors, higher total template counts meant significantly greater approximately two-week count variance.

The CDR3 totals 13 residues. J gave up 3 bases and V 5 bases, and 4 bases lay outside the gene matches. Looked up from germline, CDR1 is SQVTM and CDR2 is ANQGSEA. TCRdb's table, derived via immunoSEQ multiplex PCR, lists solely in-frame clones and lacks some. Of 90,000 to 110,000 clones listed, 88% are singletons. Sequencing was carried out using blood. This chain joins TRBV29-1 and TRBJ1-3; 7 nucleotides agree with TRBD1. This TCR derives from a person aged 18 to 70 in good health. The CDR3 loop reads CSVQQGIGNTIYF. Here the CDR3 DNA reads TGCAGCGTTCAACAGGGGATTGGAAACACCATATATTTT.